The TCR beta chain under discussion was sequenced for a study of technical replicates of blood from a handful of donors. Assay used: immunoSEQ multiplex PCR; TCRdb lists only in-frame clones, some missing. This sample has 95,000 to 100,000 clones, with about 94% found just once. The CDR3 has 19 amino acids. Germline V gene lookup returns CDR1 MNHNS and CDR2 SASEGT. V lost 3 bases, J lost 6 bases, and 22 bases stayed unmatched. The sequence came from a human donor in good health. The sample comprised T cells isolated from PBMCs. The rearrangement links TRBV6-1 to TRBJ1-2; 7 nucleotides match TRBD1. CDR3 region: CASSDTWTGLVATANGYTF. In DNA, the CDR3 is TGTGCCAGCAGTGACACCTGGACAGGCCTTGTGGCGACCGCTAATGGCTACACCTTC.